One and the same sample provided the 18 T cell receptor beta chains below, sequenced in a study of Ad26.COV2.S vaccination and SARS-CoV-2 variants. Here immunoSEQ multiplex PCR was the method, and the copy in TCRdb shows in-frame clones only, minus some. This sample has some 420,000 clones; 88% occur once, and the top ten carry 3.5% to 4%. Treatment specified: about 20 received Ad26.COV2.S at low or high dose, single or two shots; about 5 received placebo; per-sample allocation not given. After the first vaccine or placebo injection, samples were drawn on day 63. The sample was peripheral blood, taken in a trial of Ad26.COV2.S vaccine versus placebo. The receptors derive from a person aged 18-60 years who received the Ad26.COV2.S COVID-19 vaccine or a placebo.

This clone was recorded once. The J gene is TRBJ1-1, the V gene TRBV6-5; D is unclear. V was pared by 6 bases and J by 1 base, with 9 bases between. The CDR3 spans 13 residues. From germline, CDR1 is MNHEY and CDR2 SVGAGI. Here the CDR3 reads CASRSLENTEAFF. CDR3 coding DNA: TGTGCCAGCAGGTCCCTTGAGAACACTGAAGCTTTCTTT.

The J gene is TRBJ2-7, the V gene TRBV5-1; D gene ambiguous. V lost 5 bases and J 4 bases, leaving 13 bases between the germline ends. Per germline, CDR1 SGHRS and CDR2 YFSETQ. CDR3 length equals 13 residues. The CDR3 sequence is CASSPILGYEQYF. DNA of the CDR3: TGCGCCAGCAGTCCGATCCTGGGGTACGAGCAGTACTTC.

CDR3 sequence: CASSLTGLAKNIQYF. The CDR3 DNA follows: TGTGCCAGCAGCCTCACGGGTCTAGCCAAAAACATTCAGTACTTC. The rearrangement joins TRBV7-9 to TRBJ2-4; D gene unclear. Per the germline V gene, CDR1 is SEHNR and CDR2 is FQNEAQ (reference sequence). The V and J ends lost 5 bases and 0 bases respectively, with 11 bases between them. The CDR3 covers 15 residues.

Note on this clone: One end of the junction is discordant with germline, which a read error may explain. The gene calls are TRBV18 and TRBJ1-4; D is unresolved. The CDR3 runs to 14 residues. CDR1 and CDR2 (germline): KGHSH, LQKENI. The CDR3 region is CASSPFESGPALVF. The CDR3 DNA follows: TGTGCCAGCTCACCATTTGAGTCAGGCCCAGCGCTTGTTTTT.

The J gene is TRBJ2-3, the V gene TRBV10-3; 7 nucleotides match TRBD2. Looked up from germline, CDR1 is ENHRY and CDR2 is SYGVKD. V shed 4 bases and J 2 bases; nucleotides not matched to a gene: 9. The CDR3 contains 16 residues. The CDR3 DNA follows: TGTGCCATCAGTGCCGGGCTAGCGGAAGACACAGATACGCAGTATTTT. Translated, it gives CAISAGLAEDTDTQYF.

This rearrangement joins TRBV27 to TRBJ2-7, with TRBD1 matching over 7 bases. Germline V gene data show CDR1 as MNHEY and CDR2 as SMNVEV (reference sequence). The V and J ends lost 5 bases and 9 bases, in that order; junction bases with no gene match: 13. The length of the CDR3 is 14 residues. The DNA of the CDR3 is TGTGCCAGCAGTCCCGGACAGGCAGGGACCGGGCAGTACTTC. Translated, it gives CASSPGQAGTGQYF.

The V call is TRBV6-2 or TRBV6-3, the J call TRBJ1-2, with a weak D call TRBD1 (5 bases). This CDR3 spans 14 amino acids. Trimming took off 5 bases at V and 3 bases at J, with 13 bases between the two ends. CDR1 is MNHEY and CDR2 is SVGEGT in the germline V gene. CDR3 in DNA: TGTGCCAGCAGTCGCGGGACGGCGTACTATGGCTACACCTTC. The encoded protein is CASSRGTAYYGYTF.

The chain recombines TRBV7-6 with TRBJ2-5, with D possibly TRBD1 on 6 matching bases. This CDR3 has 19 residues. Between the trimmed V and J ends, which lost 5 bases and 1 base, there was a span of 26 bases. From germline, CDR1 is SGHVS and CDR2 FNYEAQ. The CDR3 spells CASSRLTLRSMGAQETQYF. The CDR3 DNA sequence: TGTGCCAGCAGCCGTCTCACTCTCCGCTCTATGGGGGCCCAAGAGACCCAGTACTTC.

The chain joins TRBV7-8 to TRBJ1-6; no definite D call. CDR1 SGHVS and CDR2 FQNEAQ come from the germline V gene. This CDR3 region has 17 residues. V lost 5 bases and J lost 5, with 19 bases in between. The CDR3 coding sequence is TGTGCCAGCAGCCTAAAAAGTACAGCTGCAAATAATTCACCCCTCCACTTT. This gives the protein CASSLKSTAANNSPLHF.

This chain's CDR3 is CASSLRQGGIQETQYF. The DNA of the CDR3 is TGTGCCAGCAGTTTACGGCAGGGGGGAATCCAAGAGACCCAGTACTTC. The chain combines TRBV28 with TRBJ2-5; tentative D call: TRBD1 (7 bases). The V and J ends lost 2 bases and 1 base respectively, with 14 bases between them. Germline CDR1 reads MDHEN; CDR2 reads SYDVKM. This CDR3 has 16 amino acids.

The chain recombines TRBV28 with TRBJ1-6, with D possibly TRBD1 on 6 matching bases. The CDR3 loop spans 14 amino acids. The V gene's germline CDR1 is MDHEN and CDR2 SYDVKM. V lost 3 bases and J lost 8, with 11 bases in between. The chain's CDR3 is CASSLGDTHSPLHF. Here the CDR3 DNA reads TGTGCCAGCAGTTTGGGGGACACCCATTCACCCCTCCACTTT.

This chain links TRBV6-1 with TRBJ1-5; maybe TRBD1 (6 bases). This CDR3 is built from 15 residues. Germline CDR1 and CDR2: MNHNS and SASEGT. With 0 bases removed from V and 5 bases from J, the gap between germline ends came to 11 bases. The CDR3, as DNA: TGTGCCAGCAGTGAAGCGGGGCAGGGGTATCAGCCCCAGCATTTT. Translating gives CASSEAGQGYQPQHF.

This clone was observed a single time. For the CDR3, the DNA is TGTGCCACCACTATTACACCGAACACTGAAGCTTTCTTT. This codes for CATTITPNTEAFF. The chain couples TRBV15 to TRBJ1-1; no clear D gene. V was trimmed by 7 bases and J by 1 base, leaving 10 bases between them. The CDR3 runs 13 residues. Germline loops: CDR1 LNHNV, CDR2 YYDKDF (reference sequence). The full variable domain, rest sourced from reference TRBV15 and TRBJ1-1, is DAMVIQNPRYQVTQFGKPVTLSCSQTLNHNVMYWYQQKSSQAPKLLFHYYDKDFNNEADTPDNFQSRRPNTSFCFLDIRSPGLGDTAMYLCATTITPNTEAFFGQGTRLTVV.

The CDR3 region is CATSRDARRFRGSYNEQFF. The CDR3 DNA reads TGTGCCACCAGCAGAGATGCCCGGAGATTCAGGGGCTCCTACAATGAGCAGTTCTTC. The chain carries TRBV15 and TRBJ2-1; perhaps TRBD1 as D (6 bases). Trimming pared 0 bases from V and 0 bases from J, leaving 18 bases between. CDR1 and CDR2 from the germline V gene are LNHNV and YYDKDF (reference sequence). CDR3 length equals 19 residues.

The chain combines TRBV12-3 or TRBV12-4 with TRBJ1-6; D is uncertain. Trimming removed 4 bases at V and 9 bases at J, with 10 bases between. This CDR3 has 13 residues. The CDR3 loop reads CASSYMKSSPLHF. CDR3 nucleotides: TGTGCCAGCAGTTATATGAAGAGTTCACCCCTCCACTTT.

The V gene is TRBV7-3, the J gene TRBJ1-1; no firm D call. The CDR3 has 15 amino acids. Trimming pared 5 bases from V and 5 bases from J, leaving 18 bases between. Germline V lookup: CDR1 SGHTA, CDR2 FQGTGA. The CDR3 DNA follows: TGTGCCAGCAGCAAAATCCGGCAGATACGGACTGAAGCTTTCTTT. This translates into CASSKIRQIRTEAFF.

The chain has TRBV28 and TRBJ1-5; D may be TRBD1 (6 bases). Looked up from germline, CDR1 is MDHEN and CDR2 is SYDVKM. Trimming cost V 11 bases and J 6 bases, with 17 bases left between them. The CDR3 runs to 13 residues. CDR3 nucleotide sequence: TGTGCCGGGGGGTTGGGGGCGGGTCAGCCCCAGCATTTT. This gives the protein CAGGLGAGQPQHF.

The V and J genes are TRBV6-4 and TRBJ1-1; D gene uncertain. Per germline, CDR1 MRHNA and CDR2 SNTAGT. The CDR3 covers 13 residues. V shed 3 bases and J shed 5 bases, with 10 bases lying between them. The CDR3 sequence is CASSDRLGTEAFF. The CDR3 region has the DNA TGTGCCAGCAGTGATAGACTGGGGACTGAAGCTTTCTTT.